This T cell receptor beta chain was identified during a study of shared clonotypes between healthy human individuals. Study results and limitations: A handful of donors had 5% to 6.5% of their naive CD4 clonotypes in common. In general, naive subsets displayed greater estimated richness than memory subsets did. Limited genetic and exposure-history diversity came from having few donors.

The assay was immunoSEQ multiplex PCR, and TCRdb's table has in-frame clones only and misses some. Here the sample spans 2 million to 2.5 million clones, approximately 95% being singletons. About this clone itself: Its antigen remains unidentified.

CDR3 size: 12 residues. V lost 1 base, J lost 5 bases, and 4 bases lay in between. Germline V lookup: CDR1 ENHRY, CDR2 SYGVKD. Material: naive CD4+ T cells sorted from blood. The sample's subset: CD45RA+ positively selected. The chain uses TRBV10-3 and TRBJ2-3, with D hard to call. The receptor was derived from a man aged 18 to 29 in good health. CDR3 bases: TGTGCCATCAGTGAGTTTCAAGATACGCAGTATTTT. Translated: CAISEFQDTQYF.